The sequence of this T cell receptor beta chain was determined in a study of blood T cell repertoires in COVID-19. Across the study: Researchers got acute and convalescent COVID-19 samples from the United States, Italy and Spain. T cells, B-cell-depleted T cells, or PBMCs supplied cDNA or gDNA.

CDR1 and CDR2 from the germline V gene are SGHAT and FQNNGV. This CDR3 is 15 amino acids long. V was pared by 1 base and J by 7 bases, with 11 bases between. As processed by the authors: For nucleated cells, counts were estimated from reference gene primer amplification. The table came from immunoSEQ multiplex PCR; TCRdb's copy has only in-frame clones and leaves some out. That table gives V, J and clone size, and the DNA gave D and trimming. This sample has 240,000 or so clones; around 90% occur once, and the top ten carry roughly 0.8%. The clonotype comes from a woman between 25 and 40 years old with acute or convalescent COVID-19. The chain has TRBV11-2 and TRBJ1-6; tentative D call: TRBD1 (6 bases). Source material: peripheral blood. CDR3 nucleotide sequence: TGTGCCAGCAGCTTAGGGACAGTCCAAAATTCACCCCTCCACTTT. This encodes CASSLGTVQNSPLHF.